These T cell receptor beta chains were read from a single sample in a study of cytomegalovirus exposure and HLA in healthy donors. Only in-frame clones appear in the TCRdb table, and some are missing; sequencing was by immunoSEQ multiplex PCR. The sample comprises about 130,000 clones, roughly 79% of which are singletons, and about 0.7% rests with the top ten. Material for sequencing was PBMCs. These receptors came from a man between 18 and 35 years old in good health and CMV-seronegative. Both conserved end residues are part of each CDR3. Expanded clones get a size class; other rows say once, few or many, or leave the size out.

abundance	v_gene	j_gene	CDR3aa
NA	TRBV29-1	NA	CSAQGQRSAYEQYF
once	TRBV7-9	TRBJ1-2	CASSLADSNGYGYTF
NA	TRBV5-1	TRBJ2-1	CASRPAGSQSNEQFF
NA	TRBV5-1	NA	CASSRIAGDDYEQYF
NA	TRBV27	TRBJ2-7	CASSLDRPGEQYF
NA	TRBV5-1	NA	CASSLFHRDRTLYEQYF
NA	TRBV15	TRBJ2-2	CATSRGGGTGELFF
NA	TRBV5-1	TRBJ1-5	CASSLGGQVLNQPQHF
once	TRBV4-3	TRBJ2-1	CASSLRARGSDEQFF
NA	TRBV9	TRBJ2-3	CASSVAGFSTDTQYF
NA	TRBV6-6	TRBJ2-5	CASSLTGTVRGETQYF
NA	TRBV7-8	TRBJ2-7	CASSRRDRGNDEQYF
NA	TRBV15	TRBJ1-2	CATSREVGRRVRGVGYTF
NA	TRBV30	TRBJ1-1	CAWSVPTVEAFF
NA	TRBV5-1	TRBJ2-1	CASSYYRNSREQFF
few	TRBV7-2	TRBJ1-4	CASSLGSRTGNEKLFF
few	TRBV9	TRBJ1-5	CASSVDSYSNQPQHF
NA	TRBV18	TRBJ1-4	CASSPREANEKLFF
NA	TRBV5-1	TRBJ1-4	CASSPARRGTASNEKLFF
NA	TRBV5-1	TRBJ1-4	CASSSVARFGTATNEKLFF
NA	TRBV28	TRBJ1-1	CASSLTDNTEAFF
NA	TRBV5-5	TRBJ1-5	CASSFIEGPQHF
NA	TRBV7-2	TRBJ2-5	CASSSRRQGETQYF
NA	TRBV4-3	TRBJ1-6	CASSQDHTTSPLHF
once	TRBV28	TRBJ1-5	CASRTALTQPQHF
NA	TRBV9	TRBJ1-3	CASSPGSGVGYGNTIYF
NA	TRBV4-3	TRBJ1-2	CASSPARGQGYGYTF
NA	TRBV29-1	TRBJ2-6	CSVGLRSGANVLTF
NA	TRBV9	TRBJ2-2	CASSISGGAGELFF
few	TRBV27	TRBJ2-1	CASSPRDIFLNEQFF
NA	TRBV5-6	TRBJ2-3	CASSVGRDRATDTQYF
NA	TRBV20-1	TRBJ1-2	CSADRLEGYTF
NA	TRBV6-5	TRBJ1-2	CASSYGTGVLSGYTF
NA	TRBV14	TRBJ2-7	CASSQGQGIEQYF
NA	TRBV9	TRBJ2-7	CASSVGSGGTYEQYF
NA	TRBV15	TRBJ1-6	CATSTSTGIGSPLHF
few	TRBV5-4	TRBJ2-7	CASSAGQGANEQYF
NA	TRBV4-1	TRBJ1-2	CASSQDRNGYTF
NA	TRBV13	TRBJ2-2	CASSLASGRPGELFF
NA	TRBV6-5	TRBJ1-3	CASSYNRDSGNTIYF
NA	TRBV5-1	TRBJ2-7	CASSLTTQSYEQYF
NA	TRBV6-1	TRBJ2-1	CASSERELAGFAYNEQFF
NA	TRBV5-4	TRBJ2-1	CASSLVPAGTRNNEQFF
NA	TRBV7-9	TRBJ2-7	CASSLGTSGDYEQYF
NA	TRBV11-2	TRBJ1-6	CASSWTGKSPLHF
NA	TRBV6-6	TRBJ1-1	CASSYGLTSTEAFF
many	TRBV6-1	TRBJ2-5	CASSEETGGAETQYF
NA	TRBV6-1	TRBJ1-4	CASSRGENEKLFF
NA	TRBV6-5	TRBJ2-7	CASRIGEGTGYEQYF
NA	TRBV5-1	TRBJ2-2	CASNLAGGRTGELFF
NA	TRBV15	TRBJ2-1	CATSHSYEQFF
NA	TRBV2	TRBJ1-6	CASRAAGSSYNSPLHF
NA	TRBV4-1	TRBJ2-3	CASSQEGQGDTQYF
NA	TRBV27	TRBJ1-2	CASSLSGQLNYGYTF